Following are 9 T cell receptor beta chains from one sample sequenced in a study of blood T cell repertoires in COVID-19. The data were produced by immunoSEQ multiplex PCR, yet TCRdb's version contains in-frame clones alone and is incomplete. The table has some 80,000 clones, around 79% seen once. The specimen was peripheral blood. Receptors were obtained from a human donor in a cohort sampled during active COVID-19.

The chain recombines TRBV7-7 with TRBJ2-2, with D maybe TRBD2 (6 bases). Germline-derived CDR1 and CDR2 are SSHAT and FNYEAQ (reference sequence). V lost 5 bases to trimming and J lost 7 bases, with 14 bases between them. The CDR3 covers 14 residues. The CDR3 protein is CASSPRARGGELFF. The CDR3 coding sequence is TGTGCCAGCAGCCCCCGGGCGCGGGGCGGGGAGCTGTTTTTT.

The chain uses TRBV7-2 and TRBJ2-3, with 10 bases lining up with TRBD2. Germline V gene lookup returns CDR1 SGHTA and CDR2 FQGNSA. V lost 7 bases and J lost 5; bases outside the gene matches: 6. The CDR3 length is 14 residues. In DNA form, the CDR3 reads TGTGCCAGCAACTTCGGACTAGCGGTAGATACGCAGTATTTT. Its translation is CASNFGLAVDTQYF.

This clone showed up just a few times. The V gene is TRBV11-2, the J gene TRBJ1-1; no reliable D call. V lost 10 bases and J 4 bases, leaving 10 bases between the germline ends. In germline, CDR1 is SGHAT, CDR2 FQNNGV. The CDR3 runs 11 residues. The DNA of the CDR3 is TGTGCCATCCGGGGAATCACTGAAGCTTTCTTT. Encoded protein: CAIRGITEAFF.

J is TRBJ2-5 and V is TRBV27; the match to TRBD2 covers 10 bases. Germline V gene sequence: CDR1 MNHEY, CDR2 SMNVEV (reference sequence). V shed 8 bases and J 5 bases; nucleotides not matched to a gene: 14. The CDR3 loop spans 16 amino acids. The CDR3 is CASASEGLAGVETQYF. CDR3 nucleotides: TGTGCCAGCGCGTCCGAGGGGCTAGCGGGGGTTGAGACCCAGTACTTC.

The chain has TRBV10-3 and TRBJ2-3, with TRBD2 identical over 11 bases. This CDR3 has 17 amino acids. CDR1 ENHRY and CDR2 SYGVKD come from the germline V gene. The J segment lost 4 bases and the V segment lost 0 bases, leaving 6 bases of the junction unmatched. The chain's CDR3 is CAISESTSGSSADTQYF. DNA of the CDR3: TGTGCCATCAGTGAGTCAACTAGCGGGAGTTCGGCAGATACGCAGTATTTT.

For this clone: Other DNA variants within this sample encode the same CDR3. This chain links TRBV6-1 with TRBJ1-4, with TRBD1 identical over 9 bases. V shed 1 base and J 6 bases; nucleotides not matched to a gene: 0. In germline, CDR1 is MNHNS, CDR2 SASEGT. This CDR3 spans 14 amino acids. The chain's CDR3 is CASSEGDRDEKLFF. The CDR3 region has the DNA TGTGCCAGCAGTGAAGGGGACAGGGATGAAAAACTGTTTTTT.

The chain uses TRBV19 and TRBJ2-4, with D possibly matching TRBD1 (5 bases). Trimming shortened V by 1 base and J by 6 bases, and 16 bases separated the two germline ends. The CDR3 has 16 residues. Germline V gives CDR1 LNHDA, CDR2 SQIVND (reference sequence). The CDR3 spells CASSIAAIGRVNIQYF. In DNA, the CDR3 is TGTGCCAGTAGTATAGCCGCGATTGGCAGGGTAAACATTCAGTACTTC.

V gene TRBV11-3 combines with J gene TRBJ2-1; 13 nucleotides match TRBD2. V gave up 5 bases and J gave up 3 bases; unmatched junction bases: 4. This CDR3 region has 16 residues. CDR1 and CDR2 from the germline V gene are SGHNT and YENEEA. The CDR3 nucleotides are TGTGCCAGCAGCGCCCGGACTAGCGGGAGCTACAATGAGCAGTTCTTC. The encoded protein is CASSARTSGSYNEQFF.

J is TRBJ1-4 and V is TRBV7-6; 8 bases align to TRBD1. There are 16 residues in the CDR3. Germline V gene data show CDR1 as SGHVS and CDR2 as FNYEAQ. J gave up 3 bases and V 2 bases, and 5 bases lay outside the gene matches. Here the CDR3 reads CASSLLDRGPNEKLFF. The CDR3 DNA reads TGTGCCAGCAGCTTATTAGACAGGGGCCCTAATGAAAAACTGTTTTTT.